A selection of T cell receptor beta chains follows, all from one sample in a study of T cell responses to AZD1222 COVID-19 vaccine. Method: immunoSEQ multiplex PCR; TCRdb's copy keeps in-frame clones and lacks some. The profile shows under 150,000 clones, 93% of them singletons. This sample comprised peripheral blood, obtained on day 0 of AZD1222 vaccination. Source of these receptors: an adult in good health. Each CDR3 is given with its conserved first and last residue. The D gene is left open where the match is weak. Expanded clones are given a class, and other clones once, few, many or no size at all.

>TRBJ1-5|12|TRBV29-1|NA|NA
CSAGDYNQPQHF
TGCAGCGCAGGGGATTACAATCAGCCCCAGCATTTT
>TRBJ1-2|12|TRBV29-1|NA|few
CSVRQLPYGYTF
TGCAGCGTCAGACAGCTCCCCTATGGCTACACCTTC
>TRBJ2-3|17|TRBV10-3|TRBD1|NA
CAISARTGAPSTDTQYF
TGTGCCATCAGTGCCCGGACAGGGGCCCCTTCCACAGATACGCAGTATTTT
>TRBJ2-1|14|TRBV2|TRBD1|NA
CASNGQGTYNEQFF
TGTGCCAGCAACGGACAGGGAACCTACAATGAGCAGTTCTTC
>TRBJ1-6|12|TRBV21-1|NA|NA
CASSRENSPLHF
TGTGCCAGCAGCCGGGAGAATTCACCCCTCCACTTT
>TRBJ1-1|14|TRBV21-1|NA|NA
CASSRQYGNTEAFF
TGTGCCAGCAGCAGACAGTACGGAAACACTGAAGCTTTCTTT
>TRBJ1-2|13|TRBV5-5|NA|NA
CASSSGLRGGYTF
TGTGCCAGCAGCAGCGGACTTAGGGGTGGCTACACCTTC
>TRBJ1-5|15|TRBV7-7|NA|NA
CASSWTENSNQPQHF
TGTGCTAGCAGCTGGACAGAGAATAGCAATCAGCCCCAGCATTTT
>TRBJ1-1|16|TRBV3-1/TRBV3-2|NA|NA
CASSQESFPRDTEAFF
TGTGCCAGCAGCCAAGAAAGCTTTCCGAGGGACACTGAAGCTTTCTTT
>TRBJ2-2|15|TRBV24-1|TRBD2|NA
CATSDSREDTGELFF
TGTGCCACCAGTGATTCCCGGGAGGACACCGGGGAGCTGTTTTTT
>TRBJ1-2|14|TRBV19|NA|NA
CASSIGTQLYGYTF
TGTGCCAGTAGTATCGGAACGCAGTTATATGGCTACACCTTC
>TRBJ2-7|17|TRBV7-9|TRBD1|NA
CASSFPLGDRVSYEQYF
TGTGCCAGCAGCTTCCCCCTTGGGGACAGGGTCTCCTACGAGCAGTACTTC
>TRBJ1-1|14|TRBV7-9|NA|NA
CASSLMGVLTEAFF
TGTGCCAGCAGCTTAATGGGCGTTCTCACTGAAGCTTTCTTT
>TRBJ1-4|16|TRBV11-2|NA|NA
CASSLTAGGKGEKLFF
TGTGCCAGCAGCCTTACCGCGGGGGGGAAAGGTGAAAAACTGTTTTTT
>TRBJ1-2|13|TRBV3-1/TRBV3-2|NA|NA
CASSQGQHYGYTF
TGTGCCAGCAGCCAAGGCCAGCACTATGGCTACACCTTC